This T cell receptor (beta chain) comes out of a study of T cell responses to AZD1222 COVID-19 vaccine. Method: immunoSEQ multiplex PCR; TCRdb's copy keeps in-frame clones and lacks some. Here the sample spans 150,000 or so clones, roughly 90% being singletons. The ends were cut back, 3 bases at V and 2 bases at J, with 4 bases in the middle. CDR1 LNHDA and CDR2 SQIVND come from the germline V gene (reference sequence). The CDR3 length is 13 residues. The material sequenced was peripheral blood, taken on day 0 of AZD1222 vaccination. The origin of this receptor is an adult in good health. The gene calls are TRBV19 and TRBJ2-2; D is unclear. For the CDR3, the DNA is TGTGCCAGTAGTATCATCAACACCGGGGAGCTGTTTTTT. Translated, it gives CASSIINTGELFF.